This TCR beta chain was retrieved from a study of T cells after yellow fever vaccination. Study-level background: Where fractions had low cell numbers, libraries were prepared from them with the SMART-Seq v4 Ultra Low Input RNA kit. Study observations and caveats: Faster peaking, at day 5 versus 15, marked a secondary response that was weaker. After the booster, 96% of CD4 and roughly nine tenths of CD8 primary-response clones were re-detected.

The table lists this clonotype with many counts. Its antigen is unknown. V lost 1 base to trimming and J lost 0 bases; unmatched junction nucleotides: 7. CDR3 length: 18 amino acids. Germline V lookup: CDR1 KGHSH, CDR2 LQKENI. They built TCR cDNA with 5'RACE template switching, a step that put in a universal primer site and UMIs. MiXCR, applied by TCRdb to the 5' RACE reads, yields one record per CDR3 protein. The table has some 400,000 distinct CDR3 sequences, 6.2% seen once. The chain has TRBV18 and TRBJ2-1; 9 bases are shared with TRBD2. The sample was PBMCs, taken 5 days after the yellow fever booster vaccination. This receptor was taken from a man under 40 who received the YFV17D yellow fever vaccine. CDR3 amino acids: CASSPRNSGSNSYNEQFF. In nucleotides, the CDR3 is TGTGCCAGCTCACCACGAAATAGCGGGAGTAACTCCTACAATGAGCAGTTCTTC.